These 26 T cell receptor beta chains were all obtained from the same sample, sequenced in a study of Graves' ophthalmopathy and Graves' hyperthyroidism. TCR beta CDR3 regions were amplified from RNA transcripts. Amplification began with first-round RT-PCR using HTBI primers, then second-round multiplex PCR was performed. From the multiplex PCR reads, TCRdb called clonotypes with MiXCR, one entry per CDR3 protein. The table includes about 1.1 million distinct CDR3 sequences, less than 45% detected once. The sequencing sample was made of peripheral blood or thyroid tissue (not recorded which). These receptors were obtained from an adult man with Graves' hyperthyroidism.

This clonotype was found many times. The rearrangement uses TRBV5-1 and TRBJ1-4; TRBD1 matches at 7 bases. The CDR3 is 15 amino acids. Germline assignment: CDR1 SGHRS and CDR2 YFSETQ. V gave up 3 bases and J gave up 5 bases; unmatched junction bases: 7. This CDR3 is CASSSSGTANEKLFF. The CDR3 region has the DNA TGCGCCAGCAGCTCGTCCGGGACAGCGAATGAAAAACTGTTTTTT.

This chain links TRBV19 with TRBJ1-1; maybe TRBD1 (5 bases). Trimming stripped 5 bases from V and 0 bases from J, with 16 bases between. CDR3 length: 16 amino acids. Looked up from germline, CDR1 is LNHDA and CDR2 is SQIVND (reference sequence). The CDR3 protein is CASSPEQAGMNTEAFF. The CDR3 nucleotides are TGTGCCAGTAGTCCCGAACAGGCGGGGATGAACACTGAAGCTTTCTTT. The entire variable domain, with the rest obtained from reference TRBV19 and TRBJ1-1, is as follows: DGGITQSPKYLFRKEGQNVTLSCEQNLNHDAMYWYRQDPGQGLRLIYYSQIVNDFQKGDIAEGYSVSREKKESFPLTVTSAQKNPTAFYLCASSPEQAGMNTEAFFGQGTRLTVV.

This clonotype was counted many times. This chain links TRBV20-1 with TRBJ1-5; 7 bases match TRBD1. J was trimmed by 0 bases and V by 5 bases; bases with no gene match: 7. In germline, CDR1 is DFQATT, CDR2 SNEGSKA (reference sequence). This CDR3 comprises 15 residues. The chain's CDR3 is CSAGRTGDSNQPQHF. The CDR3 DNA reads TGCAGTGCTGGGCGCACAGGGGATAGCAATCAGCCCCAGCATTTT.

The chain is built from TRBV7-2 and TRBJ2-6, with 8 bases identical to TRBD1. Trimming cost V 3 bases and J 5 bases; bases outside gene matches: 9. Germline V gene data show CDR1 as SGHTA and CDR2 as FQGNSA. The CDR3 is 17 residues long. CDR3 nucleotides: TGTGCCAGCAGCTTGACAGGGGCGCAAGGTCGGGCCAACGTCCTGACTTTC. Protein: CASSLTGAQGRANVLTF.

This rearrangement joins TRBV7-2 to TRBJ2-7; 9 bases match TRBD2. The CDR3 is made up of 15 amino acids. J was trimmed by 1 base and V by 3 bases; bases with no gene match: 4. The germline CDR1 and CDR2 sequences are SGHTA and FQGNSA. CDR3 sequence: CASSFSGGLSYEQYF. The CDR3 DNA reads as TGTGCCAGCAGCTTTAGCGGGGGTTTATCCTACGAGCAGTACTTC.

This clonotype was seen many times. This rearrangement joins TRBV7-2 to TRBJ2-7; a possible D gene is TRBD1 (6 bases). CDR3 length: 14 residues. Germline V CDR1 and CDR2: SGHTA, FQGNSA. With 6 bases removed from V and 7 bases from J, the gap between germline ends came to 19 bases. CDR3 protein: CASRGQRTAGEQYF. The CDR3 DNA follows: TGTGCCAGCAGAGGACAGCGGACCGCTGGGGAGCAGTACTTC.

This clonotype has only a few counts. V usage is TRBV12-3 or TRBV12-4 and J usage is TRBJ1-1; weak D call: TRBD1 (5 bases). The CDR3 spans 11 residues. V was clipped by 5 bases and J by 7 bases, with 8 bases between them. The CDR3 is CASSGGGEAFF. DNA of the CDR3: TGTGCCAGCAGTGGGGGGGGTGAAGCTTTCTTT.

The chain has TRBV7-8 and TRBJ2-7; D gene ambiguous. The germline CDR1 and CDR2 sequences are SGHVS and FQNEAQ. V was cut by 6 bases and J by 0 bases, with 15 bases left in between. The CDR3 is 15 residues long. The CDR3 spells CASSYSSRSSYEQYF. The CDR3, as DNA: TGTGCCAGCAGTTACTCATCCAGGAGCTCCTACGAGCAGTACTTC.

This clonotype occurred many times. This chain links TRBV9 with TRBJ2-7, with TRBD1 matching 8 bases. The CDR3 has 12 residues. Germline CDR1 reads SGDLS; CDR2 reads YYNGEE. With 7 bases clipped from V and 6 bases from J, the junction kept 6 bases outside the gene matches. CDR3 sequence reads: CASGGTGREQYF. For the CDR3, the DNA is TGTGCCAGCGGAGGGACAGGACGCGAGCAGTACTTC.

This clonotype was picked up a small number of times. The chain carries TRBV10-3 and TRBJ2-3; perhaps TRBD1 as D (5 bases). Germline V lookup: CDR1 ENHRY, CDR2 SYGVKD. V gave up 10 bases and J gave up 9 bases, with 14 bases separating them. This CDR3 has 11 amino acids. CDR3 DNA: TGTGCCAGCAGCCAGGGCCCCACGCAGTATTTT. The encoded protein is CASSQGPTQYF.

This clonotype was seen ten or more times. The genes are TRBV4-3 and TRBJ1-1; D unresolved. CDR3 size: 14 residues. V was shortened by 0 bases and J by 8 bases, with 13 bases between the two germline ends. CDR1 and CDR2 (germline): LGHNA, YSLEER. DNA for the CDR3: TGCGCCAGCAGCCAAGATCAAGGGTCAGAAGAAGCTTTCTTT. Its translation: CASSQDQGSEEAFF.

This clonotype was recorded many times. The J gene is TRBJ1-2, the V gene TRBV11-2; D perhaps matches TRBD1 (6 bases). Trimming cost V 1 base and J 7 bases, with 10 bases left between them. Germline V gene lookup returns CDR1 SGHAT and CDR2 FQNNGV. This CDR3 contains 13 residues. Here the CDR3 DNA reads TGTGCCAGCAGCTTAGGGGGGGCTGGTGGCTACACCTTC. It codes for CASSLGGAGGYTF.

This chain links TRBV5-1 with TRBJ2-7; 7 bases are shared with TRBD1. Germline CDR1 and CDR2: SGHRS and YFSETQ. CDR3 length: 14 amino acids. The J segment lost 3 bases and the V segment lost 6 bases, leaving 9 bases of the junction unmatched. CDR3 DNA sequence: TGCGCCAGCAAACCCGGGACAGCCCGCTACGAGCAGTACTTC. Protein: CASKPGTARYEQYF.

This clonotype was seen ten or more times. This chain links TRBV29-1 with TRBJ2-7, with no clear D. Between the trimmed V and J ends, which lost 4 bases and 3 bases, there was a span of 7 bases. CDR3 length: 11 residues. Germline V gene data show CDR1 as SQVTM and CDR2 as ANQGSEA. Here the CDR3 DNA reads TGCAGCGTTGGTGAGGACTACGAGCAGTACTTC. This translates into CSVGEDYEQYF.

This sequence joins TRBV6-6 and TRBJ2-2; D perhaps matches TRBD1 (6 bases). The CDR3 has 16 residues. V lost 5 bases, J lost 2 bases, and 15 bases lay in between. From germline, CDR1 is MNHNY and CDR2 SVGAGI (reference sequence). In nucleotides, the CDR3 is TGTGCCAGCAGTAATTATGGGACACCAAACACCGGGGAGCTGTTTTTT. It is translated as CASSNYGTPNTGELFF.

The rearrangement links TRBV25-1 to TRBJ1-1; D unclear. With 4 bases removed from V and 0 bases from J, the gap between germline ends came to 12 bases. The CDR3 is 15 amino acids. Germline assignment: CDR1 MGHDK and CDR2 SYGVNS. The CDR3 protein is CASSAPGRVNTEAFF. The CDR3 nucleotides are TGTGCCAGCAGTGCTCCCGGACGGGTGAACACTGAAGCTTTCTTT.

This clonotype was observed a few times. The CDR3 bases are TGTGCCAGCAGCTTCCCGGGACAGGGGGACTACGAGCAGTACTTC. This codes for CASSFPGQGDYEQYF. The genes are TRBV5-6 and TRBJ2-7; 11 nucleotides agree with TRBD1. Germline values: CDR1 SGHDT, CDR2 YYEEEE. J was trimmed by 3 bases and V by 2 bases; bases with no gene match: 4. The CDR3 loop spans 15 amino acids.

V gene TRBV7-2 combines with J gene TRBJ2-2; D call uncertain. Germline loops: CDR1 SGHTA, CDR2 FQGNSA. The germline V and J ends were trimmed by 5 bases and 6 bases, with 16 bases remaining between them. The CDR3 totals 15 residues. The CDR3 region is CASSVETRTPGELFF. CDR3 bases: TGTGCCAGCAGCGTTGAAACCAGGACCCCCGGGGAGCTGTTTTTT.

This chain joins TRBV6-5 and TRBJ2-7, with D maybe TRBD1 (7 bases). CDR3 length: 15 residues. CDR1 MNHEY and CDR2 SVGAGI come from the germline V gene. V lost 5 bases and J 0 bases, leaving 14 bases between the germline ends. CDR3 sequence: CASSTAGQNSYEQYF. CDR3 in DNA: TGTGCCAGCAGTACCGCGGGACAGAACTCCTACGAGCAGTACTTC.

This clonotype was seen ten or more times. The chain couples TRBV7-6 to TRBJ1-4; D is undetermined. The germline V and J ends were trimmed by 2 bases and 4 bases, with 8 bases remaining between them. Germline V CDR1 and CDR2: SGHVS, FNYEAQ. The CDR3 sequence is 14 residues long. This chain's CDR3 is CASSLNSVNEKLFF. Written as DNA, the CDR3 is TGTGCCAGCAGCTTAAACAGCGTTAATGAAAAACTGTTTTTT.

The rearrangement links TRBV12-3 or TRBV12-4 to TRBJ2-2; D unresolved. Trimming took off 6 bases at V and 7 bases at J, with 9 bases between the two ends. The CDR3 has 12 residues. Written as DNA, the CDR3 is TGTGCCAGCAGCCAAGAAGGCGGGGAGCTGTTTTTT. Translating it yields CASSQEGGELFF.

This clonotype was observed a handful of times. The chain has TRBV20-1 and TRBJ2-5; 8 bases agree with TRBD1. CDR1 DFQATT and CDR2 SNEGSKA come from the germline V gene (reference sequence). Germline trimming cut 5 bases from V and 5 bases from J; bases unmatched to any gene: 7. The CDR3 length is 13 residues. The CDR3 DNA reads as TGCAGTGCTGGGGACAGGCCCCAGGAGACCCAGTACTTC. Translation: CSAGDRPQETQYF.

A few counts support this clonotype. This chain connects TRBV19 to TRBJ2-7; D might be TRBD2 (5 bases). The germline V gene has CDR1 LNHDA and CDR2 SQIVND (reference sequence). Trimming pared 7 bases from V and 6 bases from J, leaving 16 bases between. The CDR3 runs to 13 residues. The CDR3 coding sequence is TGTGCCAGTATAGGCGGAGGCCTCGGCGAGCAGTACTTC. It yields the protein CASIGGGLGEQYF.

This clonotype was counted ten times or more. The rearrangement links TRBV7-8 to TRBJ1-1, with D unresolved. Germline-derived CDR1 and CDR2 are SGHVS and FQNEAQ. The CDR3 sequence is 13 residues long. Trimming pared 1 base from V and 4 bases from J, leaving 7 bases between. The CDR3 sequence: CASSLGEFTEAFF. The CDR3 region has the DNA TGTGCCAGCAGCTTAGGGGAGTTCACTGAAGCTTTCTTT.

The CDR3 DNA sequence: TGTGCCAGCGGGATAGAGCGGGGGGGGCCTATCGGGGAGCTGTTTTTT. Residues: CASGIERGGPIGELFF. The chain recombines TRBV6-6 with TRBJ2-2, with 10 positions matching TRBD2. From germline, CDR1 is MNHNY and CDR2 SVGAGI (reference sequence). This CDR3 comprises 16 residues. Trimming at V came to 8 bases and at J to 7 bases, leaving 13 bases not matched to a gene.

This clonotype was recorded at least ten times. A junction end diverges from the germline sequence, so it may reflect a read error. The genes are TRBV7-9 and TRBJ2-7; 10 bases map to TRBD1. Germline CDR1 and CDR2: SEHNR and FQNEAQ (reference sequence). CDR3 length: 14 amino acids. The DNA of the CDR3 is TGCGCCAGCAGCGCCCGGACAGGGGGGGACGAGCAGTACTTC. Translating gives CASSARTGGDEQYF.